This T cell receptor (beta chain) appears in the sequencing data of a study of blood T cell repertoires in COVID-19. The germline V gene has CDR1 MDHEN and CDR2 SYDVKM. The junction had 3 bases not matched to a gene; V was cut back by 5 bases and J by 10 bases. The CDR3 has 11 residues. The assay was immunoSEQ multiplex PCR, and TCRdb's table has in-frame clones only and misses some. The data show 200,000 to 250,000 clones, roughly 80% seen once. The chain employs TRBV28 and TRBJ1-1; 8 nucleotides line up with TRBD1. The receptor was isolated from a woman in her thirties or forties with active or convalescent COVID-19. Sequenced sample: peripheral blood. The CDR3 DNA follows: TGTGCCAGCAGTCGTGACAGGGGAGCTTTCTTT. It codes for CASSRDRGAFF.